A single TCR beta chain is shown here with its context. Its matching antigen is unknown. TCRdb passed the multiplex PCR reads through MiXCR, listing each CDR3 protein once. The top ten clones hold 23% of a sample with about 24,000 distinct CDR3 sequences, 60% to 75% of them seen once. These data originate in a study of breast tumors, draining lymph nodes, adjacent tissues. Findings of the study overall: Most tumor T cells seemingly derive from lymph node, then expand in tumor.

Trimming took 4 bases from V and 8 from J, leaving 12 bases between them. There are 13 residues in the CDR3. The genes are TRBV12-3 or TRBV12-4 and TRBJ2-1; D gene unclear. This receptor was identified in a female donor with breast cancer. Some clones in this sample may be carry-over from other donors' samples. The source material was tumor-adjacent breast tissue. In DNA form, the CDR3 reads TGTGCCAGCAGTTGGGGTAGGGCTGATGAGCAGTTCTTC. It codes for CASSWGRADEQFF.